This entry lists 14 T cell receptor beta chains sequenced from one sample in a study of Ad26.COV2.S vaccination and SARS-CoV-2 variants. Profiled with immunoSEQ multiplex PCR; TCRdb holds only in-frame clones, not every one. Among roughly 320,000 clones listed, about nine tenths were seen once. Treatment meaning: 15 to 20 received Ad26.COV2.S at low or high dose, single or two shots; five or six received placebo; per-sample allocation not given. Sampling was done on day 63 after the first vaccine or placebo injection. Sequencing used peripheral blood, obtained in a trial of Ad26.COV2.S vaccine versus placebo. The source of these receptors is a person aged 18 to 65 who received the Ad26.COV2.S COVID-19 vaccine or a placebo.

The chain carries TRBV7-8 and TRBJ2-5; maybe TRBD2 (5 bases). Trimming left V 5 bases short and J 0 bases short, with 7 bases between. CDR1 SGHVS and CDR2 FQNEAQ come from the germline V gene. The CDR3 sequence is 13 residues long. The CDR3 protein is CASSGEYQETQYF. In nucleotides, the CDR3 is TGTGCCAGCAGCGGGGAGTACCAAGAGACCCAGTACTTC.

CDR3 region: CATSRGTGAGSGANVLTF. Here the CDR3 DNA reads TGTGCCACCAGCAGAGGGACAGGGGCTGGGTCTGGGGCCAACGTCCTGACTTTC. The chain joins TRBV15 to TRBJ2-6, with 9 bases identical to TRBD1. Trimming took 1 base from V and 1 from J; bases not matched to a gene: 5. The CDR3 extends over 18 amino acids. Germline CDR1 is LNHNV and CDR2 is YYDKDF (reference sequence).

This clone was recorded a few times. The chain is built from TRBV6-5 and TRBJ1-1; TRBD1 is a possible D gene (6 bases). The CDR3 spans 13 residues. Germline CDR1 reads MNHEY; CDR2 reads SVGAGI. Deletions cut 5 bases from V and 3 bases from J, with 10 bases between. For the CDR3, the DNA is TGTGCCAGCAGTACCAGGGGAGACACTGAAGCTTTCTTT. Translated, it gives CASSTRGDTEAFF.

The chain has TRBV7-8 and TRBJ1-1; maybe TRBD1 (6 bases). CDR1 and CDR2 (germline): SGHVS, FQNEAQ. V was shortened by 5 bases and J by 5 bases, with 21 bases between the two germline ends. CDR3 length: 16 amino acids. As DNA, the CDR3 is TGTGCCAGCAGCATTTGGACAGTTCAAGGGGGGACTGAAGCTTTCTTT. Translating it yields CASSIWTVQGGTEAFF.

This chain joins TRBV7-9 and TRBJ2-6; 7 positions agree with TRBD2. Trimming removed 4 bases from V and 3 bases from J; junction bases left unmatched: 6. The germline CDR1 and CDR2 sequences are SEHNR and FQNEAQ (reference sequence). The CDR3 spans 16 residues. CDR3 in DNA: TGTGCCAGCAGCTCGGGGGGATTTATTGGGGCCAACGTCCTGACTTTC. The encoded protein is CASSSGGFIGANVLTF. The full variable domain, in which reference TRBV7-9 and TRBJ2-6 provide the parts outside the CDR3, is DTGVSQNPRHKITKRGQNVTFRCDPISEHNRLYWYRQTLGQGPEFLTYFQNEAQLEKSRLLSDRFSAERPKGSFSTLEIQRTEQGDSAMYLCASSSGGFIGANVLTFGAGSRLTVL.

The chain carries TRBV3-1 (or the pseudogene TRBV3-2) and TRBJ1-1; D is possibly TRBD1 (6 bases). Germline V gene sequence: CDR1 LGHDT, CDR2 YNNKEL (reference sequence). Trimming pared 3 bases from V and 4 bases from J, leaving 9 bases between. This CDR3 has 13 amino acids. CDR3 nucleotide sequence: TGTGCCAGCAGCCACTTACAGGGCACTGAAGCTTTCTTT. Translating it yields CASSHLQGTEAFF.

This clone was seen only once. This chain connects TRBV10-3 to TRBJ1-1; 7 bases are a match to TRBD1. The CDR3 is 16 residues long. The V gene end was trimmed by 4 bases and the J gene end by 0 bases; junction bases not matched to a gene: 8. Germline CDR1 and CDR2: ENHRY and SYGVKD. CDR3 sequence: CAISGNRQGMNTEAFF. Written as DNA, the CDR3 is TGTGCCATCAGTGGTAATCGACAGGGAATGAACACTGAAGCTTTCTTT.

This chain connects TRBV5-1 to TRBJ2-1; no clear D. CDR1 is SGHRS and CDR2 is YFSETQ in the germline V gene. V dropped 0 bases and J dropped 1 base, with 11 bases sitting between them. CDR3 length: 16 residues. CDR3: CASSLEPQESYNEQFF. DNA of the CDR3: TGCGCCAGCAGCTTGGAGCCCCAAGAATCCTACAATGAGCAGTTCTTC.

The chain links TRBV4-1 to TRBJ1-1, with D perhaps matching TRBD1 (5 bases). Between the trimmed V and J ends, which lost 1 base and 1 base, there was a span of 10 bases. The CDR3 is made up of 15 amino acids. Per the germline V gene, CDR1 is MGHRA and CDR2 is YSYEKL. The CDR3 DNA sequence: TGCGCCAGCAGCCAAGGGGGGATTCAGAACACTGAAGCTTTCTTT. The encoded protein is CASSQGGIQNTEAFF.

J is TRBJ2-3 and V is TRBV7-2; D is possibly TRBD1 (6 bases). Germline CDR1 reads SGHTA; CDR2 reads FQGNSA. The CDR3 spans 15 residues. V was cut by 5 bases and J by 0 bases, with 12 bases left in between. CDR3 nucleotide sequence: TGTGCCAGCAGCCCAGGACAGCCTAGCACAGATACGCAGTATTTT. It codes for CASSPGQPSTDTQYF. The variable domain in full, with the rest retrieved from reference TRBV7-2 and TRBJ2-3, is GAGVSQSPSNKVTEKGKDVELRCDPISGHTALYWYRQSLGQGLEFLIYFQGNSAPDKSGLPSDRFSAERTGGSVSTLTIQRTQQEDSAVYLCASSPGQPSTDTQYFGPGTRLTVL.

The chain couples TRBV28 to TRBJ1-5; D is ambiguous. The germline V and J ends were trimmed by 5 bases and 0 bases, with 8 bases remaining between them. This CDR3 region has 14 residues. The germline gives CDR1 MDHEN, CDR2 SYDVKM. CDR3 loop: CASSPDYSNQPQHF. CDR3 sequence (DNA): TGTGCCAGCAGTCCCGATTATAGCAATCAGCCCCAGCATTTT.

The V call is TRBV10-3, the J call TRBJ2-2; 7 bases match TRBD2. Per germline, CDR1 ENHRY and CDR2 SYGVKD. This CDR3 has 16 amino acids. Trimming at V came to 6 bases and at J to 7 bases, leaving 14 bases not matched to a gene. The CDR3 here is CAIRAGTTGGDGELFF. In DNA, the CDR3 is TGTGCCATCAGGGCCGGGACTACCGGCGGCGACGGGGAGCTGTTTTTT.

This clone was seen a single time. CDR3 residues: CASSLRSGGTDTQYF. The CDR3 nucleotides read TGTGCCAGCAGCTTACGGAGTGGGGGCACAGATACGCAGTATTTT. V is TRBV7-6 and J is TRBJ2-3; D is ambiguous. V lost 2 bases, J lost 1 base, and 10 bases lay in between. Germline CDR1 and CDR2: SGHVS and FNYEAQ. CDR3 length: 15 amino acids.

The gene calls are TRBV6-6 and TRBJ2-7; D perhaps matches TRBD1 (7 bases). V was pared by 4 bases and J by 0 bases, with 10 bases between. Germline V gene data show CDR1 as MNHNY and CDR2 as SVGAGI (reference sequence). The CDR3 runs 14 residues. The CDR3 region is CASSSGGSSYEQYF. The CDR3 DNA reads TGTGCCAGCAGTTCAGGGGGGAGCTCCTACGAGCAGTACTTC.